A selection of T cell receptor beta chains follows, all from one sample in a study of Ad26.COV2.S vaccination and SARS-CoV-2 variants. The assay was immunoSEQ multiplex PCR, and TCRdb's table has in-frame clones only and misses some. The sample includes about 680,000 clones, 89% seen only once; the top ten take roughly 1.5%. The sequencing here drew on peripheral blood, taken in a trial of Ad26.COV2.S vaccine versus placebo. These receptors originate from a person aged 18-65 years who received the Ad26.COV2.S COVID-19 vaccine or a placebo. The CDR3 runs from the conserved cysteine through the conserved F or W. The order of the fields is V gene, D gene, J gene, clone size, CDR3 DNA, CDR3 protein. The D gene is left open where the match is weak. Expanded clones get a size class; other rows say once, few or many, or leave the size out.

>TRBV30|-|TRBJ2-7|-
TGTGCCTGGAGTCCCGGTAGCTCCTACGAGCAGTACTTC
CAWSPGSSYEQYF
>TRBV6-2/TRBV6-3|TRBD2|TRBJ2-1|once
TGTGCCAGCAGTTACTCGGGAGGGGATAGGAATGAGCAGTTCTTC
CASSYSGGDRNEQFF
>TRBV7-2|TRBD1|TRBJ1-1|-
TGTGCCAGCAGCTATCGGGACAGACAAACGGAAGCTTTCTTT
CASSYRDRQTEAFF
>TRBV5-4|TRBD2|TRBJ2-1|-
TGTGCCAGCAGCCCACCGGGACTAGTGATCAATGAGCAGTTCTTC
CASSPPGLVINEQFF
>TRBV13|-|TRBJ1-5|-
TGTGCCAGCAGCTTGGCAGGTGGGAGGGGCAATCAGCCCCAGCATTTT
CASSLAGGRGNQPQHF
>TRBV7-3|TRBD2|TRBJ2-5|-
TGTGCCAGCAGCCGGACTAGCGGGGGGGCCTTTGAGACCCAGTACTTC
CASSRTSGGAFETQYF
>TRBV2|-|TRBJ2-3|-
TGTGCCAGCACCAACAGGGCAGATACGCAGTATTTT
CASTNRADTQYF
>TRBV7-8|-|TRBJ1-1|few
TGTGCCAGCAGCTTAGAAGGGAACACTGAAGCTTTCTTT
CASSLEGNTEAFF
>TRBV15|-|TRBJ1-5|-
TGTGCCACCAGCAGAGTGGGACTTGAGCCCCAGCATTTT
CATSRVGLEPQHF
>TRBV10-3|TRBD2|TRBJ2-3|-
TGTGCCATCAGCGGACTAGCGGGAGTAGCAGATACGCAGTATTTT
CAISGLAGVADTQYF
>TRBV11-2|TRBD2|TRBJ2-5|-
TGTGCCAGCAGCCCCCGGACTAGCATAGGGGGGAGGGGGGAGACCCAGTACTTC
CASSPRTSIGGRGETQYF
>TRBV11-3|TRBD2|TRBJ2-3|-
TGTGCCAGCACAAATACAGCTAGCGGTACGCAGTATTTT
CASTNTASGTQYF
>TRBV7-9|-|TRBJ2-5|-
TGTGCCAGCAGCTGGATCTCTGGCAGAGAAGAGACCCAGTACTTC
CASSWISGREETQYF
>TRBV18|TRBD1|TRBJ1-5|-
TGTGCCAGCTCAGCGACAGGGGAAGTAGGCCAGCCCCAGCATTTT
CASSATGEVGQPQHF
>TRBV3-1/TRBV3-2|-|TRBJ1-2|-
TGTGCCAGCAGCCAAGAGGGGATCGGGTTGGGAGGGGAGATCCTCTATGGCTACACCTTC
CASSQEGIGLGGEILYGYTF
>TRBV5-3|-|TRBJ1-2|-
TGTGCCAGAAGCTTGGCGGCAGGGATGAAGTGGGGCTACACCTTC
CARSLAAGMKWGYTF
>TRBV7-9|TRBD2|TRBJ2-3|-
TGTGCCAGCAGCACCCTCAGCACTAGCGGGAGCGCAGATACGCAGTATTTT
CASSTLSTSGSADTQYF